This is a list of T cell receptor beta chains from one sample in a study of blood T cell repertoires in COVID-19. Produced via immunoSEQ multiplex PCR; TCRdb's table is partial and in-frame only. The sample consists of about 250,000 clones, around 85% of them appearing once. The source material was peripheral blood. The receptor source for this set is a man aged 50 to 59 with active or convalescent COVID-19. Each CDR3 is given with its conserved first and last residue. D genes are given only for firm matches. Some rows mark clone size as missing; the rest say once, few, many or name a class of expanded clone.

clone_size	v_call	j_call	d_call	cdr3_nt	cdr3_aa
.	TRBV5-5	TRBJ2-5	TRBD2	TGTGCCAGCAGCTTGGATGGGACTAGGATAGAGACCCAGTACTTC	CASSLDGTRIETQYF
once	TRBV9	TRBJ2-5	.	TGTGCCAGCAGCGTAGGGGGACTGGAGGTTGAGACCCAGTACTTC	CASSVGGLEVETQYF
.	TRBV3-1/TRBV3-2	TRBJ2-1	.	TGTGCCAGCAGCCAAGCAGGGCGGTACAATGAGCAGTTCTTC	CASSQAGRYNEQFF
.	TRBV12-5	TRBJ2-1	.	TGTGCTAGTGGCAAACAGTCAATACAGTTCTTC	CASGKQSIQFF
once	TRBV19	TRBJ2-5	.	TGTGCCAGTAGCTTGACAGCCCAAGAGACCCAGTACTTC	CASSLTAQETQYF
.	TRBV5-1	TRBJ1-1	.	TGCGCCAGCAGCTTGAATCCCGGGGAAGCTTTCTTT	CASSLNPGEAFF
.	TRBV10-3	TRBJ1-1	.	TGTGCCGCCGGACAGCCTGAAGCTTTCTTT	CAAGQPEAFF
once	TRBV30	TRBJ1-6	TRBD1	TGTGCCTCCGGACAGGGGACGGCTTCACCCCTCCACTTT	CASGQGTASPLHF
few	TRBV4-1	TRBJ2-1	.	TGCGCCAGCAGCCAAGATGGCCGGGATGAGCAGTTCTTC	CASSQDGRDEQFF
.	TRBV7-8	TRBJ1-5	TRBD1	TGTGCCAGCAGCTTAGGGACAGGGGGCCACAATCAGCCCCAGCATTTT	CASSLGTGGHNQPQHF
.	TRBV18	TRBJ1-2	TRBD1	TGTGCCAGCTCACCACCCTCGACAGGGGGCTATGGCTACACCTTC	CASSPPSTGGYGYTF
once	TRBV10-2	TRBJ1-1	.	TGCGCCAGCAGTGAAATACAGGGTTCTGAAGCTTTCTTT	CASSEIQGSEAFF
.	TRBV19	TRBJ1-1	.	TGTGCCAGTAAATGGAGCACTGAAGCTTTCTTT	CASKWSTEAFF
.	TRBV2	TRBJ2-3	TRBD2	TGTGCCAGCAGGGGGACTAGCGGAGTCACAGATACGCAGTATTTT	CASRGTSGVTDTQYF
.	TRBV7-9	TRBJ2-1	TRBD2	TGTGCCAGCAGCGGACTAGTTTCCTACAATGAGCAGTTCTTC	CASSGLVSYNEQFF
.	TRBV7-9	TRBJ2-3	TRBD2	TGTGCCAGCAGCCCAACTAGCGGCCCCACAGATACGCAGTATTTT	CASSPTSGPTDTQYF
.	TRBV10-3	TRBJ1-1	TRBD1	TGTGCCATCAGGGGGACAGGGGCGAACACTGAAGCTTTCTTT	CAIRGTGANTEAFF
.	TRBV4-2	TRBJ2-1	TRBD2	TGTGCCAGCAGCCAGCCGGGACTAGCGGGAGACAGAGAGCAGTTCTTC	CASSQPGLAGDREQFF
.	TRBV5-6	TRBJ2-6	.	TGTGCCAGCAGCGGGGGGACGGTCGACTCTGGGGCCAACGTCCTGACTTTC	CASSGGTVDSGANVLTF
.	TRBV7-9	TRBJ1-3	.	TGTGCCAGCAGCTCGGAGGGCGTCTCTGGAAACACCATATATTTT	CASSSEGVSGNTIYF
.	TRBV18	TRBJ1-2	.	TGTGCCAGCTCACCAGGCCCGGCGGCTGGGGGCTACACCTTC	CASSPGPAAGGYTF
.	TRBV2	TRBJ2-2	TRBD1	TGTGCCAGCACTTACAGGGGTAACACCGGGGAGCTGTTTTTT	CASTYRGNTGELFF
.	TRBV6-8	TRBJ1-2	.	TGTGCCAGCAGTTTCATTCCTACAGGAACTACTAACTATGGCTACACCTTC	CASSFIPTGTTNYGYTF
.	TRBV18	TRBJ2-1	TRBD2	TGTGCCAGCTCACCATACGGGAGGGGCAATGAGCAGTTCTTC	CASSPYGRGNEQFF
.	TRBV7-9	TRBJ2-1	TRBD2	TGTGCCAGCAGCGCCGAAAGAGCGGGAGGAACCAATGAGCAGTTCTTC	CASSAERAGGTNEQFF